One and the same sample provided the 8 T cell receptor beta chains below, sequenced in a study of shared clonotypes between healthy human individuals. TCRdb keeps only in-frame clones here, not all; method: immunoSEQ multiplex PCR. The repertoire holds roughly 1,100,000 clones, with around 76% as singletons. The sequenced sample was memory CD4+ T cells sorted from blood. Subset of the sample: CD45RA-negative fraction. These receptors were taken from a man aged 18 to 35 in good health.

In its sample, this clone was seen once. V gene TRBV5-1 combines with J gene TRBJ2-7; the D gene is possibly TRBD2 (5 bases). The germline V gene has CDR1 SGHRS and CDR2 YFSETQ. Between the trimmed V and J ends, which lost 0 bases and 2 bases, there was a span of 12 bases. This CDR3 region has 15 residues. The CDR3 spells CASSLGGDLAYEQYF. In DNA form, the CDR3 reads TGCGCCAGCAGCTTGGGGGGAGACCTTGCCTACGAGCAGTACTTC.

The chain is built from TRBV2 and TRBJ2-7, with D tentatively TRBD1 (6 bases). Germline V gene sequence: CDR1 SNHLY, CDR2 FYNNEI. Trimming removed 8 bases at V and 5 bases at J, with 19 bases between. This CDR3 is built from 14 residues. The CDR3, as DNA: TGTGCCAGCGGGATGAACAGGGTAGGGGACGAGCAGTACTTC. This codes for CASGMNRVGDEQYF.

The genes are TRBV7-2 and TRBJ2-7; TRBD1 matches at 7 bases. Germline V gene sequence: CDR1 SGHTA, CDR2 FQGNSA. The CDR3 length is 14 residues. J was trimmed by 5 bases and V by 1 base; bases with no gene match: 5. The CDR3 sequence: CASSLETGFHEQYF. Written as DNA, the CDR3 is TGTGCCAGCAGCTTAGAGACAGGGTTCCACGAGCAGTACTTC.

This clone was counted a single time. This CDR3 is CASSETGRLWAFF. For the CDR3, the DNA is TGCGCCAGCAGTGAGACGGGGAGACTGTGGGCTTTCTTT. The V and J genes are TRBV10-2 and TRBJ1-1; D unresolved. The CDR3 contains 13 residues. With 2 bases removed from V and 11 bases from J, the gap between germline ends came to 15 bases. Germline V gene sequence: CDR1 WSHSY, CDR2 SAAADI.

The chain recombines TRBV6-6 with TRBJ1-5, with D possibly being TRBD1 (5 bases). This CDR3 comprises 14 residues. The germline V and J ends were trimmed by 7 bases and 0 bases, with 10 bases remaining between them. The V gene's germline CDR1 is MNHNY and CDR2 SVGAGI (reference sequence). The CDR3: CASTPQGSNQPQHF. The CDR3 DNA follows: TGTGCCAGCACTCCGCAGGGTAGCAATCAGCCCCAGCATTTT.

This chain links TRBV7-9 with TRBJ2-3; 7 bases line up with TRBD1. The germline V gene has CDR1 SEHNR and CDR2 FQNEAQ (reference sequence). Unmatched junction bases numbered 5, after V lost 5 bases and J lost 6 bases. The CDR3 is 13 amino acids. CDR3 amino acids: CASSPTGADTQYF. The CDR3 DNA reads TGTGCCAGCAGCCCAACAGGGGCCGATACGCAGTATTTT.

The chain joins TRBV7-2 to TRBJ2-7; 7 bases match TRBD1. Germline V gives CDR1 SGHTA, CDR2 FQGNSA. V lost 4 bases and J lost 7; bases outside the gene matches: 10. There are 14 residues in the CDR3. The CDR3 reads CASSSGTATWEQYF. The CDR3 coding sequence is TGTGCCAGCAGCTCGGGGACAGCGACCTGGGAGCAGTACTTC.

This clone was detected only a few times. The gene calls are TRBV27 and TRBJ2-1; possibly TRBD2 for D (6 bases). In germline, CDR1 is MNHEY, CDR2 SMNVEV (reference sequence). CDR3 length: 16 amino acids. Trimming stripped 1 base from V and 4 bases from J, with 14 bases between. Here the CDR3 reads CASSLFFGSGYNEQFF. The CDR3 bases are TGTGCCAGCAGTTTATTCTTCGGGAGTGGGTACAATGAGCAGTTCTTC.